The clone carrying this T cell receptor beta chain was observed once. Repertoires were generated with immunoSEQ multiplex PCR, while TCRdb's copy carries only in-frame clones and drops some. This sample has 75,000 to 80,000 clones, with approximately 94% found just once. The data derive from a study of technical replicates of blood from a few donors. The CDR3 is 15 residues long. The chain combines TRBV21-1 with TRBJ2-7; TRBD1 is the table's D call and was not checked against the DNA. TRBV21-1 is a documented pseudogene. The TCR comes from a human donor in good health. The sample comprised T cells isolated from PBMCs. In DNA, the CDR3 is TGTGCCAGCAGCCGCCGGGACAGGGGAGAATGGGAGCAGTACTTC. Its protein product is CASSRRDRGEWEQYF.